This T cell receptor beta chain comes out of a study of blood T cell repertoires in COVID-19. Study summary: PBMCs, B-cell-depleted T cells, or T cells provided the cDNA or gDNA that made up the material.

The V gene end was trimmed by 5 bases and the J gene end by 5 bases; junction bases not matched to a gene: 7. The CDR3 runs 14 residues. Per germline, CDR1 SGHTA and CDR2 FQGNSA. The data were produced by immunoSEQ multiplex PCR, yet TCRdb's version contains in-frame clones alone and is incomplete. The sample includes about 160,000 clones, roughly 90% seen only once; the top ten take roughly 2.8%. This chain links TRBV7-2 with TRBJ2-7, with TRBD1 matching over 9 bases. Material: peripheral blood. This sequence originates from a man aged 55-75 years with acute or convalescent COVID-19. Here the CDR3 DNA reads TGTGCCAGCAGCCAATGGGGACAGGGTAACGAGCAGTACTTC. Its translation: CASSQWGQGNEQYF. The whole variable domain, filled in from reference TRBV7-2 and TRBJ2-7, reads GAGVSQSPSNKVTEKGKDVELRCDPISGHTALYWYRQSLGQGLEFLIYFQGNSAPDKSGLPSDRFSAERTGGSVSTLTIQRTQQEDSAVYLCASSQWGQGNEQYFGPGTRLTVT.